This entry concerns a single T cell receptor (beta chain). V dropped 4 bases and J dropped 2 bases, with 12 bases sitting between them. CDR3 length equals 14 residues. The germline V gene encodes CDR1 DFQATT and CDR2 SNEGSKA (reference sequence). cDNA specific to TCR beta was made from 500 ng of total RNA, with a constant-region primer employed for priming. Generation of the TCR beta libraries relied on three nested multiplex PCR rounds using slightly modified ARM-PCR. Running 10 cycles apiece, the first two PCR rounds relied on TRBV1-TRBV30 forward primers together with a C-beta reverse primer. TCRdb analysed the multiplex PCR reads with MiXCR anew, one entry per CDR3 protein. The data show roughly 55,000 distinct CDR3 sequences, 60% to 85% seen once. The data were obtained in a study of tumor-infiltrating lymphocytes in primary liver carcinoma. RNA and DNA were co-extracted from approximately 20-30 mg of unsorted bulk tissue.

What was sequenced was liver tumor tissue from sampling region 2. The subset is: tumor region T2, inferior pole. The sequence came from a middle-aged man with primary liver carcinoma and hepatitis B virus infection. The rearrangement links TRBV20-1 to TRBJ2-1; D unclear. Written as DNA, the CDR3 is TGCAGTGCTACTAAGTCACGTCCCTACAATGAGCAGTTCTTC. Translation gives CSATKSRPYNEQFF.